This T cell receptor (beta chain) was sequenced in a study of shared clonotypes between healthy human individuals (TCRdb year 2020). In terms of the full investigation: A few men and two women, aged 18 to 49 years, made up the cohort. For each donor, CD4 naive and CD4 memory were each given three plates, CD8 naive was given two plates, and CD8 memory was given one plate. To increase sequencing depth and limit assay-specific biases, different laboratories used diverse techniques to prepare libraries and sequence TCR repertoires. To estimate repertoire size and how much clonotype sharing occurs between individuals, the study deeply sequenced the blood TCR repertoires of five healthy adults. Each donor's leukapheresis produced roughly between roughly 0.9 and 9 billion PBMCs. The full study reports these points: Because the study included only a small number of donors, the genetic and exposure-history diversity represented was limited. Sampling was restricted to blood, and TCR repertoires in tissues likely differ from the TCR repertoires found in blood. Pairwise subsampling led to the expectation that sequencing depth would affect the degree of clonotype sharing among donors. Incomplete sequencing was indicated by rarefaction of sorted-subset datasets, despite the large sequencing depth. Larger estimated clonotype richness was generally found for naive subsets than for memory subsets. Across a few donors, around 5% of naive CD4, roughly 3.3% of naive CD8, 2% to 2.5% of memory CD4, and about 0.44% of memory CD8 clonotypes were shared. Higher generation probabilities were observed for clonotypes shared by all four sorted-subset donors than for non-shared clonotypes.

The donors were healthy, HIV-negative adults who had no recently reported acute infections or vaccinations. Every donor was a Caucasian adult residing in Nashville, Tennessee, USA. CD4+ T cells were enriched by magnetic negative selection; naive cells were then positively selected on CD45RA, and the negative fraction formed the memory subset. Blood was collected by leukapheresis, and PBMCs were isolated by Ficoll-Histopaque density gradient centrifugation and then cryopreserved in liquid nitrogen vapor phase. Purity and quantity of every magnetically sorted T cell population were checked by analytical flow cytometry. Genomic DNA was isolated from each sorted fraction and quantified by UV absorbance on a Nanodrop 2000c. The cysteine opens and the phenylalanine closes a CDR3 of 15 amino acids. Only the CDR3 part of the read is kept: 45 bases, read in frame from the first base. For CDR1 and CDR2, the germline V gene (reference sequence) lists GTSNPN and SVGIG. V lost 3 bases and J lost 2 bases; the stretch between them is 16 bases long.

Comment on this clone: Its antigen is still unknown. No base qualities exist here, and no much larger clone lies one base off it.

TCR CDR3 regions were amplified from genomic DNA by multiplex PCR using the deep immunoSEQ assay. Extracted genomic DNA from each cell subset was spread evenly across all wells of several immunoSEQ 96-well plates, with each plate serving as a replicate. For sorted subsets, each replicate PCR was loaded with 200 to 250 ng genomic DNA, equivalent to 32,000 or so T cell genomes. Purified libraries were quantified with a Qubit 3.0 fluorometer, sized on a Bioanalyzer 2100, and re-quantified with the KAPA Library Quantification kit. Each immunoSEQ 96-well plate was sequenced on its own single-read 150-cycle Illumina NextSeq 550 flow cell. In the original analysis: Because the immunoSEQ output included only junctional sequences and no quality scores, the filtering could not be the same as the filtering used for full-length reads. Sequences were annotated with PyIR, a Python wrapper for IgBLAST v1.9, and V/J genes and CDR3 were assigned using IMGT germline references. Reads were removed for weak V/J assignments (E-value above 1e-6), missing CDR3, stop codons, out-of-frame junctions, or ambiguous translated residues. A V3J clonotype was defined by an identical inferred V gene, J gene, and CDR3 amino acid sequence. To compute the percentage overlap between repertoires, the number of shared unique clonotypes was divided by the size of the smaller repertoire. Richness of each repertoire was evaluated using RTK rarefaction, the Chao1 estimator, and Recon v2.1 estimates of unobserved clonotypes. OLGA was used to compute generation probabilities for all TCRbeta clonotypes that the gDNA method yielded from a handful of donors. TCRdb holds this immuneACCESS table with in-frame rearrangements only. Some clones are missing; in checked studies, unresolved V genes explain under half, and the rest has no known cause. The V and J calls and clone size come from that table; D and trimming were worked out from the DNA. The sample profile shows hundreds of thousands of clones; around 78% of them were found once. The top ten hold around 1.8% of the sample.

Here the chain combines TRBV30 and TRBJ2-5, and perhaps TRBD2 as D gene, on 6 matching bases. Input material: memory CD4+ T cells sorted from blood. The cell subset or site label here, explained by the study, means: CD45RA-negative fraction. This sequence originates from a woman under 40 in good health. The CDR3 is CAWSTDWRAQETQYF. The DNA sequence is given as TGTGCCTGGAGCACCGACTGGAGGGCTCAAGAGACCCAGTACTTC.